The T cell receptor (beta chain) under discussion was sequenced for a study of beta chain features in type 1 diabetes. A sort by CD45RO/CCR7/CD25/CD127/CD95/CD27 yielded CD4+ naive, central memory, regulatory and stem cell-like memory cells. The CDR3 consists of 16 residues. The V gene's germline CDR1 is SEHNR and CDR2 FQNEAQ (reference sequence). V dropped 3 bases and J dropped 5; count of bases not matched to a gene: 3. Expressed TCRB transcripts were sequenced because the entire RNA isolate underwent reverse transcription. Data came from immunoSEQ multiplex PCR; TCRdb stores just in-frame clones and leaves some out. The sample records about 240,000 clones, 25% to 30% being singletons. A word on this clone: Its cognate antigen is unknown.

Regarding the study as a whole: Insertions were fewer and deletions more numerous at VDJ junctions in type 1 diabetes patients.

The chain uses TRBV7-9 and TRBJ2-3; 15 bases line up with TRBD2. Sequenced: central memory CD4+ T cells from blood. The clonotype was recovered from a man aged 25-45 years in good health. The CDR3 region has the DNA TGTGCCAGCAGCTTGGGACTAGCGGGAGGCAAAGATACGCAGTATTTT. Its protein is CASSLGLAGGKDTQYF.